The T cell receptor (beta chain) under discussion was sequenced for a study of tumor T cells in aggressive B-cell lymphoma. As for this clone: Its ends do not fully match the called genes, so a read error is possible.

This CDR3 has 15 residues. Germline V gene data show CDR1 as SGHTA and CDR2 as FQGNSA. The table came from immunoSEQ multiplex PCR; TCRdb's copy has only in-frame clones and leaves some out. The table lists some 500 clones, roughly 91% of them singletons. The chain uses TRBV7-2 and TRBJ2-5, with D unclear. The sample consisted of tumor tissue. This clonotype originated in an adult with diffuse large B cell lymphoma. The CDR3 nucleotides are TGTGCCAACAGCTTAGCTTCACTCACGCAAGAGACCCAGTACTTC. Translating gives CANSLASLTQETQYF.